The next 6 T cell receptor beta chains were all read from a single sample in a study of lymphopenia after photon versus proton radiotherapy. The protocol was immunoSEQ multiplex PCR, while the TCRdb copy is restricted to in-frame clones and leaves out a portion. The table shows around 30,000 clones, with about nine tenths occurring only once. Sequences were derived from peripheral blood, sampled from a patient treated with photon-based radiotherapy. The receptors derive from a woman between 50 and 59 years old with pancreatic cancer.

This chain connects TRBV28 to TRBJ2-1; D assignment may be TRBD1 or TRBD2 (5 bases each). The CDR3 runs 19 residues. V lost 2 bases and J 0 bases, leaving 20 bases between the germline ends. In germline, CDR1 is MDHEN, CDR2 SYDVKM. CDR3 nucleotide sequence: TGTGCCAGCAGTTTAAGGGCCGGGATCAGGGCTCTCTCCTACAATGAGCAGTTCTTC. It encodes CASSLRAGIRALSYNEQFF.

The chain has TRBV28 and TRBJ2-1, with 16 bases that match TRBD2. This CDR3 region has 21 residues. Trimming cost V 3 bases and J 0 bases; bases outside gene matches: 11. Looked up from germline, CDR1 is MDHEN and CDR2 is SYDVKM. The CDR3 nucleotides read TGTGCCAGCAGTTTTGTCCCGGGACTAGCGGGAGGGCCCAGCTCCTACAATGAGCAGTTCTTC. It codes for CASSFVPGLAGGPSSYNEQFF.

This clone was counted a single time. The chain is built from TRBV28 and TRBJ1-2; D uncertain. Per germline, CDR1 MDHEN and CDR2 SYDVKM. The V gene lost 6 bases and the J gene lost 8 bases, with 10 bases spanning the gap. This CDR3 has 11 amino acids. The chain's CDR3 is CASSLTDGYTF. The CDR3 DNA reads as TGTGCCAGCAGCCTCACAGACGGCTACACCTTC.

The chain recombines TRBV28 with TRBJ1-6; TRBD1 aligns across 10 bases. Germline CDR1 and CDR2: MDHEN and SYDVKM. V was clipped by 3 bases and J by 11 bases; unmatched bases: 13. The length of the CDR3 is 17 residues. CDR3 loop: CASSFIDRGLIVAPLHF. The CDR3, as DNA: TGTGCCAGCAGTTTCATTGACAGGGGGCTAATCGTCGCACCCCTCCACTTT.

In its sample, this clone was seen once. This chain joins TRBV11-1 and TRBJ2-3, with a weak D call TRBD2 (6 bases). CDR3 size: 16 residues. Germline-derived CDR1 and CDR2 are SGHAT and FQDESV (reference sequence). The V and J ends lost 5 bases and 2 bases respectively, with 17 bases between them. The DNA of the CDR3 is TGTGCCAGCAGCCAAAGACTAGTGGGGACCACAGATACGCAGTATTTT. Translated, it gives CASSQRLVGTTDTQYF.

The genes are TRBV2 and TRBJ1-5; 8 nucleotides line up with TRBD1. The CDR3 length is 14 residues. Germline V gene data show CDR1 as SNHLY and CDR2 as FYNNEI. The V segment lost 7 bases and the J segment 3 bases; nucleotides outside the gene matches: 5. The CDR3 sequence is CASTGQAVNQPQHF. The CDR3 region has the DNA TGTGCCAGCACGGGACAGGCAGTCAATCAGCCCCAGCATTTT.